This note documents a single T cell receptor beta chain sequence. Its antigen is unknown. The sample belongs to a study of CXCR3-negative and CXCR3-positive naive CD8 T cells. The CDR3 totals 15 residues. CDR1 is MDHEN and CDR2 is SYDVKM in the germline V gene. Regarding the study as a whole: High diversity, comparable across both naive subsets, contrasted with much lower diversity in memory CD8+ cells.

It was by 5' RACE with UMI labels that the TRB cDNA libraries were prepared. TCRdb reprocessed the 5' RACE reads and stores each CDR3 protein as one record, lacking DNA. This repertoire includes about 43,000 distinct CDR3 sequences. Sample: memory CD8+ T cells from blood. This clonotype was obtained from a human donor in good health. Some clones in this sample may be carry-over from other donors' samples. The rearrangement joins TRBV28 to TRBJ1-6; TCRdb designates TRBD1, a call that cannot be tested without DNA. The CDR3 sequence is CASSSTGLYNSPLHF.